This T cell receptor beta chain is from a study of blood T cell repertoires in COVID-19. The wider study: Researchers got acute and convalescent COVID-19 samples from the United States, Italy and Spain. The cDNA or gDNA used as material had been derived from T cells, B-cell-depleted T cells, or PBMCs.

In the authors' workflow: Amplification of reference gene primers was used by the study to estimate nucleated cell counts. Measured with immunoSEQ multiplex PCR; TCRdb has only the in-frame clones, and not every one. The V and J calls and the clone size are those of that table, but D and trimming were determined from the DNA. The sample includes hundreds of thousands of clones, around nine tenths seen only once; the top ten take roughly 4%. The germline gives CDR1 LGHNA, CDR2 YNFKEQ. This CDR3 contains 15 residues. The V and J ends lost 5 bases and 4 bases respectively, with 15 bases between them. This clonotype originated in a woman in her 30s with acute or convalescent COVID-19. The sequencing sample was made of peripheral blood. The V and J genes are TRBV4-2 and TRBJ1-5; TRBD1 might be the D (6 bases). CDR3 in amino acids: CASSEWDTSNQPQHF. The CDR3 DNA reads TGTGCCAGCAGCGAATGGGACACCAGTAATCAGCCCCAGCATTTT.